One and the same sample provided the 28 T cell receptor beta chains below, sequenced in a study of cytomegalovirus exposure and HLA in healthy donors. The PCR was carried out with 60 Vbeta primers and 13 Jbeta primers. Sequencing used immunoSEQ multiplex PCR; TCRdb keeps in-frame clones, though not all of them. In the table there are 45,000 to 60,000 clones, around 81% of which are singletons. The sample consisted of PBMCs. These receptor sequences come from a man aged 25-40 years in good health and CMV-seropositive.

The chain is built from TRBV2 and TRBJ2-2; D gene ambiguous. The CDR3 has 13 residues. The germline V gene has CDR1 SNHLY and CDR2 FYNNEI. V lost 2 bases to trimming and J lost 4 bases, with 5 bases between them. In DNA form, the CDR3 reads TGTGCCAGCAGTGAAACGCGCACCGGGGAGCTGTTTTTT. Translation gives CASSETRTGELFF.

The genes are TRBV7-2 and TRBJ2-3; TRBD2 agrees at 9 bases. J was trimmed by 5 bases and V by 2 bases; bases with no gene match: 8. Germline loops: CDR1 SGHTA, CDR2 FQGNSA. The CDR3 is 16 residues long. In nucleotides, the CDR3 is TGTGCCAGCAGCTTAAGTCGCGGGGGGGCTAGAGATACGCAGTATTTT. Its protein product is CASSLSRGGARDTQYF. The whole variable domain, remainder taken from reference TRBV7-2 and TRBJ2-3, is GAGVSQSPSNKVTEKGKDVELRCDPISGHTALYWYRQSLGQGLEFLIYFQGNSAPDKSGLPSDRFSAERTGGSVSTLTIQRTQQEDSAVYLCASSLSRGGARDTQYFGPGTRLTVL.

The table lists this clone with a count of one. The chain couples TRBV28 to TRBJ1-5; 7 nucleotides line up with TRBD1. The germline V gene encodes CDR1 MDHEN and CDR2 SYDVKM. V was pared by 8 bases and J by 2 bases, with 3 bases of the junction left unmatched. This CDR3 has 13 residues. The CDR3 sequence: CASFTGGNQPQHF. In nucleotides, the CDR3 is TGTGCCAGCTTTACAGGGGGCAATCAGCCCCAGCATTTT.

This sequence joins TRBV5-1 and TRBJ2-7; no clear D. The CDR3 contains 12 residues. Germline loops: CDR1 SGHRS, CDR2 YFSETQ. The V end was cut by 4 bases, the J end by 2 bases, with 7 bases between. The CDR3 DNA reads as TGCGCCAGCAGCCCACCGGCCTACGAGCAGTACTTC. Its protein is CASSPPAYEQYF.

The rearrangement links TRBV9 to TRBJ2-7, with 7 bases identical to TRBD1. The CDR3 contains 14 residues. Looked up from germline, CDR1 is SGDLS and CDR2 is YYNGEE. After removal of 4 bases from V and 3 bases from J, the junction contained 7 bases not matched to a gene. CDR3 in DNA: TGTGCCAGCAGCCCACGGGACAGCTACTACGAGCAGTACTTC. The encoded protein is CASSPRDSYYEQYF.

The chain is built from TRBV5-1 and TRBJ2-7; 7 nucleotides line up with TRBD1. V gave up 2 bases and J gave up 4 bases; unmatched junction bases: 9. Germline V gene sequence: CDR1 SGHRS, CDR2 YFSETQ. The CDR3 is made up of 15 amino acids. The CDR3 bases are TGCGCCAGCAGCTTCTTGCAGGGGGATTCGTACGAGCAGTACTTC. It is translated as CASSFLQGDSYEQYF.

The chain couples TRBV11-1 to TRBJ1-2; D perhaps matches TRBD1 (6 bases). Trimming took off 2 bases at V and 2 bases at J, with 15 bases between the two ends. The CDR3 runs 16 residues. Germline values: CDR1 SGHAT, CDR2 FQDESV (reference sequence). The CDR3 sequence: CASSLLGQGPNYGYTF. CDR3 DNA: TGTGCCAGCAGCTTACTTGGTCAGGGGCCAAACTATGGCTACACCTTC.

The chain combines TRBV5-1 with TRBJ1-2, with TRBD1 as a possible D gene (5 bases). Trimming shortened V by 0 bases and J by 4 bases, and 10 bases separated the two germline ends. From germline, CDR1 is SGHRS and CDR2 YFSETQ. This CDR3 region has 14 residues. Written as DNA, the CDR3 is TGCGCCAGCAGCTTGGAAGGGGTTTCCTATGGCTACACCTTC. The encoded protein is CASSLEGVSYGYTF.

The V call is TRBV6-5, the J call TRBJ1-1; TRBD1 might be the D (5 bases). This CDR3 comprises 13 residues. Trimming stripped 8 bases from V and 4 bases from J, with 14 bases between. Germline V gives CDR1 MNHEY, CDR2 SVGAGI. The CDR3 reads CASAQGIVTEAFF. The CDR3 coding sequence is TGTGCCAGCGCGCAGGGCATAGTCACTGAAGCTTTCTTT.

V gene TRBV9 combines with J gene TRBJ1-6; 9 bases map to TRBD1. J gave up 3 bases and V 4 bases, and 5 bases lay outside the gene matches. This CDR3 region has 16 residues. The germline CDR1 and CDR2 sequences are SGDLS and YYNGEE. The DNA for the CDR3 is TGTGCCAGCAGCTCGCGGGACAGGGACTATAATTCACCCCTCCACTTT. Amino acids: CASSSRDRDYNSPLHF.

V and J are TRBV7-9 and TRBJ1-4; 8 bases line up with TRBD1. The CDR3 loop spans 17 amino acids. V lost 5 bases, J lost 3 bases, and 11 bases stayed unmatched. The V gene's germline CDR1 is SEHNR and CDR2 FQNEAQ (reference sequence). CDR3 DNA sequence: TGTGCCAGCAGCCCGTCCACAGGGGGGATCTCTAATGAAAAACTGTTTTTT. Translated: CASSPSTGGISNEKLFF.

This chain connects TRBV5-4 to TRBJ1-1, with 7 bases lining up with TRBD1. The CDR3 length is 14 residues. The V segment lost 3 bases and the J segment 6 bases; nucleotides outside the gene matches: 8. CDR1 is SGHNT and CDR2 is YYREEE in the germline V gene (reference sequence). As DNA, the CDR3 is TGTGCCAGCAGCTCCCCCGGCAGGGGGTCTGAAGCTTTCTTT. As protein: CASSSPGRGSEAFF.

This clone came up a few times. The genes are TRBV9 and TRBJ1-6, with a possible D match to TRBD1 (5 bases). V lost 4 bases, J lost 0 bases, and 20 bases lay in between. The CDR3 length is 19 residues. Germline loops: CDR1 SGDLS, CDR2 YYNGEE. In nucleotides, the CDR3 is TGTGCCAGCAGCCCCGACAGAAACTCACCGAGCTCCTATAATTCACCCCTCCACTTT. Translating gives CASSPDRNSPSSYNSPLHF.

The chain carries TRBV6-1 and TRBJ1-1, with D possibly being TRBD1 (5 bases). The CDR3 runs 12 residues. Trimming took 5 bases from V and 3 from J, leaving 7 bases between them. CDR1 and CDR2 (germline): MNHNS, SASEGT. The CDR3 DNA sequence: TGTGCCAGCAGTAGGGGCGACACTGAAGCTTTCTTT. As protein: CASSRGDTEAFF.

The gene calls are TRBV30 and TRBJ1-1, with D unclear. Germline V CDR1 and CDR2: GTSNPN, SVGIG (reference sequence). There are 13 residues in the CDR3. Trimming took 3 bases from V and 8 from J, leaving 16 bases between them. CDR3 sequence (DNA): TGTGCCTGGAGATCTATGGCCCCGAGGGAAGCTTTCTTT. Its protein product is CAWRSMAPREAFF.

V gene TRBV6-1 combines with J gene TRBJ2-2; a weak D match, TRBD1 (5 bases). This CDR3 has 13 residues. The V end was cut by 5 bases, the J end by 4 bases, with 8 bases between. Germline CDR1 and CDR2: MNHNS and SASEGT. The CDR3, as DNA: TGTGCCAGCAGTCCAGGGTCCACCGGGGAGCTGTTTTTT. It codes for CASSPGSTGELFF.

The CDR3 loop is CAWSTSRTPGLNTEAFF. DNA of the CDR3: TGTGCCTGGAGTACCTCCAGGACTCCAGGACTGAACACTGAAGCTTTCTTT. The rearrangement links TRBV30 to TRBJ1-1, with D uncertain. The CDR3 sequence is 17 residues long. With 2 bases removed from V and 0 bases from J, the gap between germline ends came to 19 bases. Germline CDR1 is GTSNPN and CDR2 is SVGIG (reference sequence).

This clone has only a few counts. The chain combines TRBV29-1 with TRBJ1-1, with D perhaps matching TRBD1 (6 bases). Trimming stripped 5 bases from V and 4 bases from J, with 11 bases between. Germline CDR1 and CDR2: SQVTM and ANQGSEA. The CDR3 has 12 amino acids. The CDR3 coding sequence is TGCAGCGTTAGCGACAGGATCACTGAAGCTTTCTTT. Translated: CSVSDRITEAFF.

The chain recombines TRBV10-3 with TRBJ2-1; possibly TRBD1 for D (5 bases). With 9 bases removed from V and 4 bases from J, the gap between germline ends came to 13 bases. Germline V gives CDR1 ENHRY, CDR2 SYGVKD. This CDR3 contains 13 residues. CDR3 bases: TGTGCCATGGGCCAAGGGGCATACAATGAGCAGTTCTTC. This gives the protein CAMGQGAYNEQFF.

CDR3 DNA sequence: TGTGCTAGCGCCGGGACAGGGACCAACACTGAAGCTTTCTTT. The encoded protein is CASAGTGTNTEAFF. The genes are TRBV12-5 and TRBJ1-1, with TRBD1 matching 9 bases. The CDR3 length is 14 residues. Germline CDR1 LGHNT, CDR2 FRNRAP. The V segment lost 9 bases and the J segment 2 bases; nucleotides outside the gene matches: 7.

This clone came up a few times. The V and J genes are TRBV10-2 and TRBJ2-2; 10 bases are a match to TRBD1. The CDR3 spans 14 residues. Germline V gives CDR1 WSHSY, CDR2 SAAADI. V lost 6 bases, J lost 6 bases, and 4 bases stayed unmatched. The CDR3 sequence is CASSGQGESGELFF. The CDR3 coding sequence is TGCGCCAGCAGCGGACAGGGGGAATCCGGGGAGCTGTTTTTT.

CDR3 nucleotides: TGTGCCAGCAGTACCCCAGGCGCTGGGTTCTACGAGCAGTACTTC. Translated, it gives CASSTPGAGFYEQYF. The chain joins TRBV28 to TRBJ2-7, with D unresolved. Germline loops: CDR1 MDHEN, CDR2 SYDVKM. The CDR3 length is 15 residues. V lost 5 bases and J 3 bases, leaving 17 bases between the germline ends.

This chain joins TRBV27 and TRBJ2-7; D unresolved. V lost 1 base, J lost 4 bases, and 8 bases lay in between. Germline V gene sequence: CDR1 MNHEY, CDR2 SMNVEV (reference sequence). CDR3 size: 13 residues. The DNA of the CDR3 is TGTGCCAGCAGTTTATACCAGGTATACGAGCAGTACTTC. It translates to CASSLYQVYEQYF.

The chain joins TRBV6-1 to TRBJ2-7; 7 bases map to TRBD1. The CDR3 runs to 14 residues. The germline gives CDR1 MNHNS, CDR2 SASEGT. With 10 bases clipped from V and 2 bases from J, the junction kept 11 bases outside the gene matches. The CDR3 nucleotides read TGTGCCACCCAGGTGGGGACAGACCCCTACGAGCAGTACTTC. Its protein is CATQVGTDPYEQYF.

This clone was seen just once. One end of the junction does not line up with germline, which may come from a read error. V and J are TRBV5-4 and TRBJ1-1, with TRBD1 identical over 8 bases. Germline values: CDR1 SGHNT, CDR2 YYREEE (reference sequence). This CDR3 spans 13 amino acids. Written as DNA, the CDR3 is TGTGCCAGCAGCTCGTGGACAGGGTCTGAAGCTTCCTTT. Encoded protein: CASSSWTGSEASF.

For the CDR3, the DNA is TGTGCCAGTAACCCGTTTCATAGTAGACAGGGAGCTAACTATGGCTACACCTTC. Translation gives CASNPFHSRQGANYGYTF. This chain joins TRBV19 and TRBJ1-2; TRBD1 agrees at 7 bases. The germline V gene encodes CDR1 LNHDA and CDR2 SQIVND (reference sequence). CDR3 size: 18 residues. V lost 7 bases to trimming and J lost 0 bases; unmatched junction nucleotides: 17.

CDR3 DNA: TGTGCCAGCAGTTCGACAGGGACCCCCTACGAGCAGTACTTC. Protein: CASSSTGTPYEQYF. V is TRBV27 and J is TRBJ2-7; 7 nucleotides align to TRBD1. In germline, CDR1 is MNHEY, CDR2 SMNVEV (reference sequence). Trimming cost V 4 bases and J 2 bases; bases outside gene matches: 5. The CDR3 loop spans 14 amino acids.

The chain recombines TRBV6-1 with TRBJ1-2, with 7 bases fitting TRBD1. V gave up 3 bases and J gave up 8 bases; unmatched junction bases: 6. In germline, CDR1 is MNHNS, CDR2 SASEGT. The CDR3 runs to 13 residues. DNA of the CDR3: TGTGCCAGCAGTGAGATAGGGGGCCTCGGCTACACCTTC. Its protein product is CASSEIGGLGYTF.